These 30 T cell receptor beta chains were sequenced from one sample in a study of shared clonotypes between healthy human individuals. Profiled with immunoSEQ multiplex PCR; TCRdb holds only in-frame clones, not every one. The data contain about 2.3 million clones, under 95% of them singletons. The specimen sequenced was naive CD4+ T cells from PBMCs. Documented subset: CD45RA+ positively selected. These receptors all come from a man aged 18-30 years in good health. Some clones in this sample may be carry-over from other donors' samples.

This chain links TRBV6-1 with TRBJ1-3; tentatively, D is TRBD1 (5 bases). V dropped 8 bases and J dropped 4 bases, with 15 bases sitting between them. The CDR3 is 14 residues long. Per germline, CDR1 MNHNS and CDR2 SASEGT. This CDR3 is CASCMRGDGNTIYF. In nucleotides, the CDR3 is TGTGCCAGCTGCATGCGGGGGGACGGAAACACCATATATTTT.

This rearrangement joins TRBV5-6 to TRBJ1-2; D remains ambiguous. This CDR3 is built from 12 residues. CDR1 is SGHDT, CDR2 YYEEEE, per germline. Trimming took 3 bases from V and 4 from J, leaving 7 bases between them. Written as DNA, the CDR3 is TGTGCCAGCAGCTCGTGGGCCTATGGCTACACCTTC. Its protein is CASSSWAYGYTF.

This clone is a singleton in its sample. The chain couples TRBV28 to TRBJ2-1; 13 nucleotides match TRBD2. The CDR3 runs 16 residues. Losses at the gene ends were 10 bases for V and 4 bases for J; bases not matched to a gene: 10. Germline V gene sequence: CDR1 MDHEN, CDR2 SYDVKM. DNA of the CDR3: TGTGCCACCGGACTAGCGGGAGCCCGGCGGTACAATGAGCAGTTCTTC. This codes for CATGLAGARRYNEQFF.

The rearrangement links TRBV11-2 to TRBJ1-4; possible D gene TRBD1, 6 bases. Trimming removed 4 bases at V and 7 bases at J, with 13 bases between. In germline, CDR1 is SGHAT, CDR2 FQNNGV. The CDR3 length is 14 residues. CDR3 region: CASSYGQWGEKLFF. CDR3 DNA sequence: TGTGCCAGCAGCTACGGACAGTGGGGTGAAAAACTGTTTTTT.

Of note for this clone: Other DNA sequences within the sample encode an identical CDR3. The chain is built from TRBV5-1 and TRBJ2-1, with 10 bases identical to TRBD2. After removal of 5 bases from V and 4 bases from J, the junction contained 6 bases not matched to a gene. Germline-derived CDR1 and CDR2 are SGHRS and YFSETQ. The CDR3 spans 15 residues. Here the CDR3 DNA reads TGCGCCAGCAGTCTAGCGGGAGTATCTTACAATGAGCAGTTCTTC. This encodes CASSLAGVSYNEQFF.

The rearrangement joins TRBV27 to TRBJ2-1, with D perhaps being TRBD1 or TRBD2 (6 bases each). V was cut by 0 bases and J by 0 bases, with 12 bases left in between. The CDR3 runs to 17 residues. Germline lookup yields CDR1 MNHEY and CDR2 SMNVEV (reference sequence). The DNA for the CDR3 is TGTGCCAGCAGTTTATCATCACAGGGACTCTCCTACAATGAGCAGTTCTTC. Encoded protein: CASSLSSQGLSYNEQFF.

Of note for this clone: One end of the junction is discordant with germline, which a read error may explain. The chain recombines TRBV28 with TRBJ1-5; TRBD1 might be the D (5 bases). Germline V lookup: CDR1 MDHEN, CDR2 SYDVKM. The CDR3 loop spans 13 amino acids. The CDR3 DNA is TGTGCCAGCAGTTTCTTGGAGACAGTTCAGCCCCAATTT. Translated, it gives CASSFLETVQPQF.

The CDR3 DNA reads as TGTGCCAGCAGTTTAGATTTGGGTGGCGAAAAACTGTTTTTT. Its translation: CASSLDLGGEKLFF. The chain recombines TRBV28 with TRBJ1-4, with D unclear. This CDR3 contains 14 residues. CDR1 is MDHEN and CDR2 is SYDVKM in the germline V gene. Trimming removed 2 bases at V and 8 bases at J, with 12 bases between.

On this clone itself: Other nucleotide sequences from this sample produce the same CDR3. V gene TRBV11-3 combines with J gene TRBJ2-7; 8 bases match TRBD1. Germline CDR1 and CDR2: SGHNT and YENEEA. The junction had 5 bases not matched to a gene; V was cut back by 4 bases and J by 3 bases. The CDR3 loop spans 14 amino acids. The CDR3 loop is CASSSGTGVYEQYF. The CDR3 DNA reads as TGTGCCAGCAGCTCCGGGACAGGAGTCTACGAGCAGTACTTC.

Here the CDR3 DNA reads TGTGCCAGCCGCACCGGGACAGGCGATTCACCCCTCCACTTT. Protein sequence: CASRTGTGDSPLHF. V usage is TRBV6-5 and J usage is TRBJ1-6; 8 bases line up with TRBD1. Per germline, CDR1 MNHEY and CDR2 SVGAGI. J was trimmed by 8 bases and V by 8 bases; bases with no gene match: 8. There are 14 residues in the CDR3.

Note on this clone: This sample includes further DNA sequences coding for the same CDR3. The rearrangement uses TRBV9 and TRBJ2-3, with D unclear. The germline gives CDR1 SGDLS, CDR2 YYNGEE. The CDR3 spans 13 residues. V lost 1 base and J 0 bases, leaving 3 bases between the germline ends. The CDR3 is CASSVPSTDTQYF. CDR3 coding DNA: TGTGCCAGCAGCGTACCCAGCACAGATACGCAGTATTTT.

The chain couples TRBV6-6 to TRBJ2-1; TRBD2 matches 7 bases. V trimming: 6 bases; J trimming: 4 bases; junction bases outside the gene matches: 6. This CDR3 spans 14 amino acids. The germline CDR1 and CDR2 sequences are MNHNY and SVGAGI (reference sequence). CDR3 loop: CASSTGLHYNEQFF. In DNA, the CDR3 is TGTGCCAGCAGCACGGGACTACATTACAATGAGCAGTTCTTC.

The genes are TRBV7-8 and TRBJ2-7; TRBD2 agrees at 14 bases. Germline trimming cut 4 bases from V and 3 bases from J; bases unmatched to any gene: 8. The CDR3 is made up of 17 amino acids. The germline CDR1 and CDR2 sequences are SGHVS and FQNEAQ. Here the CDR3 reads CASSYPGLAGVGYEQYF. CDR3 nucleotides: TGTGCCAGCAGCTATCCGGGACTAGCGGGAGTAGGCTACGAGCAGTACTTC.

The J gene is TRBJ1-2, the V gene TRBV11-2, with TRBD1 identical over 9 bases. Looked up from germline, CDR1 is SGHAT and CDR2 is FQNNGV. The CDR3 consists of 15 residues. V gave up 4 bases and J gave up 8 bases; unmatched junction bases: 11. CDR3 amino acids: CASSSYRDRVPGYTF. Here the CDR3 DNA reads TGTGCCAGCAGCTCTTACCGGGACAGGGTCCCCGGCTACACCTTC.

This clone occurred once. This chain joins TRBV2 and TRBJ2-1; 7 positions agree with TRBD2. The CDR3 has 16 amino acids. The junction had 10 bases not matched to a gene; V was cut back by 6 bases and J by 2 bases. Germline V CDR1 and CDR2: SNHLY, FYNNEI. CDR3 amino acids: CASRSGEGSPYNEQFF. CDR3 DNA sequence: TGTGCCAGCAGATCGGGGGAGGGGTCCCCCTACAATGAGCAGTTCTTC.

The chain is built from TRBV4-1 and TRBJ2-1; TRBD2 agrees at 8 bases. From germline, CDR1 is MGHRA and CDR2 YSYEKL. The CDR3 runs 17 residues. V lost 0 bases and J lost 4; bases outside the gene matches: 8. The CDR3 DNA sequence: TGCGCCAGCAGCCAAGACTTCGGACTAGCAGTATACAATGAGCAGTTCTTC. This sequence encodes CASSQDFGLAVYNEQFF.

The CDR3: CASSIVGTTEAFF. The CDR3 DNA reads TGTGCCAGTAGTATAGTCGGCACAACTGAAGCTTTCTTT. The chain couples TRBV19 to TRBJ1-1; D call uncertain. V was cut by 1 base and J by 5 bases, with 8 bases left in between. The CDR3 extends over 13 amino acids. Germline V gene data show CDR1 as LNHDA and CDR2 as SQIVND (reference sequence).

The chain joins TRBV19 to TRBJ2-1; 7 bases align to TRBD2. This CDR3 is built from 15 residues. The J segment lost 9 bases and the V segment lost 5 bases, leaving 13 bases of the junction unmatched. Germline CDR1 reads LNHDA; CDR2 reads SQIVND (reference sequence). CDR3 sequence reads: CASSPPGVLAGEQFF. DNA of the CDR3: TGTGCCAGTAGTCCCCCTGGCGTTTTAGCGGGTGAGCAGTTCTTC.

The V call is TRBV5-1, the J call TRBJ2-5; 11 nucleotides line up with TRBD1. The V gene's germline CDR1 is SGHRS and CDR2 YFSETQ. This CDR3 has 16 residues. V shed 5 bases, J shed 4 bases, and the junction held 10 bases outside the gene matches. CDR3 coding DNA: TGCGCCAGCAGTATTACCCCCGGGACAGGGGGAGAGACCCAGTACTTC. Encoded protein: CASSITPGTGGETQYF.

The gene calls are TRBV14 and TRBJ1-2, with 8 bases fitting TRBD1. This CDR3 is built from 16 residues. The V gene's germline CDR1 is SGHDN and CDR2 FVKESK. V was pared by 4 bases and J by 3 bases, with 10 bases of the junction left unmatched. The CDR3 nucleotides read TGTGCCAGCAGCCCCCGACAGGGGATAAGCGACTATGGCTACACCTTC. Encoded protein: CASSPRQGISDYGYTF.

The chain employs TRBV5-1 and TRBJ1-6; D gene unclear. Germline CDR1 reads SGHRS; CDR2 reads YFSETQ. This CDR3 spans 13 amino acids. V lost 4 bases to trimming and J lost 10 bases, with 12 bases between them. CDR3 region: CASSQEGMSPLHF. CDR3 DNA: TGCGCCAGCAGCCAGGAAGGGATGTCACCCCTCCACTTT.

The chain carries TRBV4-2 and TRBJ2-7, with 7 bases matching TRBD1. Germline CDR1 is LGHNA and CDR2 is YNFKEQ. J lost 4 bases, V lost 4 bases, and 10 bases had no gene match. This CDR3 contains 15 residues. The chain's CDR3 is CASSPSGGQLYEQYF. The CDR3 DNA reads as TGTGCCAGCAGCCCGAGTGGGGGACAGTTATACGAGCAGTACTTC.

This chain uses TRBV11-3 with TRBJ2-1; tentative D call: TRBD1 (5 bases). CDR1 and CDR2 from the germline V gene are SGHNT and YENEEA. The V end lost 7 bases, the J end lost 6 bases, and 13 bases lay between the germline ends. The CDR3 sequence is 13 residues long. CDR3 protein: CASTFSGSNEQFF. For the CDR3, the DNA is TGTGCCAGCACCTTTTCAGGGTCCAATGAGCAGTTCTTC. Combining the CDR3 with reference TRBV11-3 and TRBJ2-1 gives the whole variable domain EAGVVQSPRYKIIEKKQPVAFWCNPISGHNTLYWYLQNLGQGPELLIRYENEEAVDDSQLPKDRFSAERLKGVDSTLKIQPAELGDSAVYLCASTFSGSNEQFFGPGTRLTVL.

This clone was recorded only once. This chain links TRBV7-2 with TRBJ2-4, with 11 bases lining up with TRBD2. This CDR3 region has 15 residues. Germline CDR1 is SGHTA and CDR2 is FQGNSA. The J segment lost 9 bases and the V segment lost 4 bases, leaving 8 bases of the junction unmatched. The CDR3 DNA follows: TGTGCCAGCAGCTATACTAGCGGGAGCACCGGCATTCAGTACTTC. Translating gives CASSYTSGSTGIQYF.

The chain joins TRBV12-5 to TRBJ2-1, with D possibly being TRBD2 (5 bases). Per the germline V gene, CDR1 is LGHNT and CDR2 is FRNRAP. Trimming shortened V by 0 bases and J by 4 bases, and 10 bases separated the two germline ends. CDR3 length: 15 amino acids. For the CDR3, the DNA is TGTGCTAGTGGTTTGGTAGGAGGATTTTACAATGAGCAGTTCTTC. This sequence encodes CASGLVGGFYNEQFF.

The chain carries TRBV7-8 and TRBJ1-4; D is unclear. V shed 2 bases and J shed 3 bases, with 13 bases lying between them. CDR1 and CDR2 from the germline V gene are SGHVS and FQNEAQ. This CDR3 comprises 16 residues. The DNA of the CDR3 is TGTGCCAGCAGCTTACGGGCAGGCAGACCTAATGAAAAACTGTTTTTT. Protein: CASSLRAGRPNEKLFF.

CDR3 DNA sequence: TGTGCCAGGCCCACAGGGATAAGGCAGCCCCAGCATTTT. Translated, it gives CARPTGIRQPQHF. V usage is TRBV6-1 and J usage is TRBJ1-5, with D maybe TRBD1 (6 bases). There are 13 residues in the CDR3. V was cut by 9 bases and J by 7 bases, with 16 bases left in between. Germline loops: CDR1 MNHNS, CDR2 SASEGT.

This chain joins TRBV5-4 and TRBJ2-2, with D possibly TRBD1 on 6 matching bases. Germline V gene data show CDR1 as SGHNT and CDR2 as YYREEE (reference sequence). Deletions cut 3 bases from V and 3 bases from J, with 15 bases between. The CDR3 has 16 residues. The CDR3 DNA reads as TGTGCCAGCAGCTCCGTCCAGGGGAAGTACACCGGGGAGCTGTTTTTT. Protein: CASSSVQGKYTGELFF. The whole variable domain, remainder taken from reference TRBV5-4 and TRBJ2-2, is ETGVTQSPTHLIKTRGQQVTLRCSSQSGHNTVSWYQQALGQGPQFIFQYYREEENGRGNFPPRFSGLQFPNYSSELNVNALELDDSALYLCASSSVQGKYTGELFFGEGSRLTVL.

This clone has just one count. This chain links TRBV4-1 with TRBJ1-2; D is ambiguous. There are 12 residues in the CDR3. Germline V gives CDR1 MGHRA, CDR2 YSYEKL. V shed 4 bases and J shed 11 bases, with 14 bases lying between them. The CDR3 sequence is CASSLPESAYTF. CDR3 nucleotides: TGCGCCAGCAGCCTCCCCGAATCGGCGTACACCTTC.

The rearrangement joins TRBV7-6 to TRBJ1-1, with D maybe TRBD1 (6 bases). The V and J ends lost 5 bases and 4 bases respectively, with 17 bases between them. This CDR3 contains 15 residues. From germline, CDR1 is SGHVS and CDR2 FNYEAQ. Here the CDR3 DNA reads TGTGCCAGCAGCCCCATGGGGGGGGGCCTCACTGAAGCTTTCTTT. It yields the protein CASSPMGGGLTEAFF.